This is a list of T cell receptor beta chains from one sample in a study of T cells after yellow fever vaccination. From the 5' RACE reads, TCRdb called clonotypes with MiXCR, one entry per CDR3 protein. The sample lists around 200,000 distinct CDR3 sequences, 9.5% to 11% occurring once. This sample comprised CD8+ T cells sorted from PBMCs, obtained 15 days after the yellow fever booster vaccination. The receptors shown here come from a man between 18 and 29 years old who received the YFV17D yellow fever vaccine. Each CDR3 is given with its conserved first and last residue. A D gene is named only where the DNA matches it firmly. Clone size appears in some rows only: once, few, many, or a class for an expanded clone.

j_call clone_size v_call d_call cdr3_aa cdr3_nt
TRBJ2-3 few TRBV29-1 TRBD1 CSEGTGFGDTQYF TGCAGCGAGGGGACAGGGTTTGGGGATACGCAGTATTTT
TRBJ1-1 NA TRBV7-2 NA CASSWPGGNTEAFF TGTGCCAGCAGCTGGCCCGGGGGGAACACTGAAGCTTTCTTT
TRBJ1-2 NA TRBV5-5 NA CASSLVYGYTF TGTGCCAGCAGCTTGGTGTATGGCTACACCTTC
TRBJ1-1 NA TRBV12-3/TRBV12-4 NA CASSLGPVNTEAFF TGTGCCAGCAGCCTCGGGCCTGTGAACACTGAAGCTTTCTTT
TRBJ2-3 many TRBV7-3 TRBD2 CASSSRTSGGADTQYF TGTGCCAGCAGCTCCCGGACTAGCGGGGGGGCCGATACGCAGTATTTT
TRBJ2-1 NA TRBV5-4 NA CASSLGAYEQFF TGTGCCAGCAGCTTGGGCGCCTATGAGCAGTTCTTC
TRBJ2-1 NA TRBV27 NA CASSLSPAGLRFNEQFF TGTGCCAGCAGTTTAAGCCCCGCGGGATTGAGATTCAATGAGCAGTTCTTC
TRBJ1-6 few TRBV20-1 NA CSARVSGNSPLHF TGCAGTGCTAGAGTTTCCGGGAATTCACCCCTCCACTTT
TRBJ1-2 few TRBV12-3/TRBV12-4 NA CASSLVRAANYGYTF TGTGCCAGCAGTTTAGTCAGGGCTGCTAACTATGGCTACACCTTC
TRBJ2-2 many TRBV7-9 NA CASSGTGPNTGELFF TGTGCCAGCTCCGGTACAGGGCCGAACACCGGGGAGCTGTTTTTT
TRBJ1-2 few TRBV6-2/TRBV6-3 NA CASSYESGRKNYGYTF TGTGCCAGCAGTTACGAATCGGGACGCAAGAACTATGGCTACACCTTC
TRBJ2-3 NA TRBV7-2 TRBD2 CASSLADPGKLAGGRDTQYF TGTGCCAGCAGCTTAGCGGATCCGGGAAAGCTAGCGGGGGGGCGGGATACGCAGTATTTT
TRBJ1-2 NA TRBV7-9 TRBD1 CASSFGTGIANYGYTF TGTGCCAGCAGCTTCGGGACAGGGATAGCTAACTATGGCTACACCTTC
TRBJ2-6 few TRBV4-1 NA CASSPRPSGANVLTF TGCGCCAGCAGCCCCCGGCCCTCTGGGGCCAACGTCCTGACTTTC
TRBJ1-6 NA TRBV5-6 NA CASSPRDPSYNSPLHF TGTGCCAGCAGCCCCAGGGATCCCTCCTATAATTCACCCCTCCACTTT
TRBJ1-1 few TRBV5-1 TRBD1 CASRDRQGTEAFF TGCGCCAGCAGAGATCGACAGGGCACTGAAGCTTTCTTT
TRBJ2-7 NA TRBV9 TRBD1 CASSAGGQGDYEQYF TGTGCCAGCAGCGCCGGGGGACAGGGAGATTACGAGCAGTACTTC
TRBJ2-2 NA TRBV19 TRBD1 CASNSGTGSGELFF TGTGCCAGCAACTCCGGGACAGGGTCCGGGGAGCTGTTTTTT
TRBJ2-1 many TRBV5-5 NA CASRASSYNEQFF TGTGCCAGCAGGGCGAGCTCCTACAATGAGCAGTTCTTC
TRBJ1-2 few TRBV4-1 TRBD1 CASSQGPGTGSGYTF TGCGCCAGCAGCCAGGGACCCGGGACAGGGAGTGGCTACACCTTC
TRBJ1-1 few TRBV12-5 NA CASGLGTVISPEAFF TGTGCTAGTGGTTTGGGGACCGTCATAAGCCCTGAAGCTTTCTTT
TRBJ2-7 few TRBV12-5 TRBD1 CASGPTTGVIEQYF TGTGCTAGTGGTCCCACGACAGGGGTGATCGAGCAGTACTTC
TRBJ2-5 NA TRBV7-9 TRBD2 CAGSLAGESKETQYF TGTGCCGGCAGCCTAGCGGGGGAGTCAAAAGAGACCCAGTACTTC
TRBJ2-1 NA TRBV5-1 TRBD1 CASKGQGSRRGYNEQFF TGCGCCAGCAAGGGACAGGGAAGCCGCCGGGGATACAATGAGCAGTTCTTC
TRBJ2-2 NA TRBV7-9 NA CASSFLRNTGELFF TGTGCCAGCAGCTTCTTACGGAACACCGGGGAGCTGTTTTTT
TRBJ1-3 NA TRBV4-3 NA CASSQEWRGYGNTIYF TGCGCCAGCAGCCAAGAATGGAGGGGCTATGGAAACACCATATATTTT
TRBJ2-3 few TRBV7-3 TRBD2 CASSLLAGGRLGNTQYF TGTGCCAGCAGCCTACTAGCGGGGGGGCGCTTGGGGAATACGCAGTATTTT
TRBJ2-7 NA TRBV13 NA CASSNGTSKAYEQYF TGTGCCAGCAGCAACGGGACTTCCAAGGCCTACGAGCAGTACTTC
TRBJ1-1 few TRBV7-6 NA CASSSEVGHTEAFF TGTGCCAGCAGCTCGGAAGTCGGACACACTGAAGCTTTCTTT
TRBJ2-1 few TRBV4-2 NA CASSPLEGGYNEQFF TGTGCCAGCAGCCCTTTAGAAGGAGGGTACAATGAGCAGTTCTTC
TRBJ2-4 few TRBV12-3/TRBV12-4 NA CASSRTGPIKHF TGTGCCAGCAGTAGAACCGGGCCTATAAAACACTTC
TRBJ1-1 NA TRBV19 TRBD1 CASSIAFDRGLNTEAFF TGTGCCAGTAGTATAGCCTTCGACAGGGGACTGAACACTGAAGCTTTCTTT
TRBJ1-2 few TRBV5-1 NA CASSLAPAGRGIGYGYTF TGCGCCAGCAGCTTGGCCCCGGCAGGGCGAGGTATAGGGTATGGCTACACCTTC
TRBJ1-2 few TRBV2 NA CASIEGQDLGYTF TGTGCCAGCATCGAAGGTCAGGATCTTGGCTACACCTTC
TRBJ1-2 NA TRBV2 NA CASSERDGGELGYTF TGTGCCAGCAGTGAACGGGACGGGGGGGAGCTTGGCTACACCTTC
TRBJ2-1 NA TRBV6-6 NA CAVQEQGIYNEQFF TGTGCCGTGCAGGAACAGGGCATCTACAATGAGCAGTTCTTC
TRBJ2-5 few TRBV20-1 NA CSARGRVDSGPLQETQYF TGCAGTGCTAGGGGACGGGTTGATAGCGGCCCCTTGCAAGAGACCCAGTACTTC
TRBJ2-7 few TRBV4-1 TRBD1 CASSQETGGYEQYF TGCGCCAGCAGCCAAGAGACAGGGGGCTACGAGCAGTACTTC
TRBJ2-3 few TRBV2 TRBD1 CASSSGTGVMIYTDTQYF TGTGCCAGCAGTTCCGGGACAGGGGTCATGATATACACAGATACGCAGTATTTT
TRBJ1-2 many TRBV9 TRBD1 CASSPWTGTMNYGYTF TGTGCCAGCAGCCCATGGACAGGGACGATGAACTATGGCTACACCTTC
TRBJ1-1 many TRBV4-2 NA CASSPGGGLNTEAFF TGTGCCAGCAGCCCCGGAGGGGGTTTAAACACTGAAGCTTTCTTT
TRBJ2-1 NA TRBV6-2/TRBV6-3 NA CASSYSRRSGNEQFF TGTGCCAGCAGTTACTCCAGGCGGTCAGGCAATGAGCAGTTCTTC
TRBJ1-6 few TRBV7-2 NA CASSLAADRYNSPLHF TGTGCCAGCAGCTTAGCCGCCGACAGGTATAATTCACCCCTCCACTTT
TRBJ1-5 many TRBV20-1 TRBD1 CSARDGLAGGYQPQHF TGCAGTGCTAGAGATGGGTTGGCAGGGGGATATCAGCCCCAGCATTTT
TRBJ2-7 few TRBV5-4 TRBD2 CASSWEGYSYEQYF TGTGCCAGCAGCTGGGAGGGTTACTCCTACGAGCAGTACTTC
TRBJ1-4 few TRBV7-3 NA CASSLRRDFYEKLFF TGTGCCAGCAGCTTGCGAAGGGACTTCTATGAAAAACTGTTTTTT
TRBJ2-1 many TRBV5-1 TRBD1 CASSLGTGDEQFF TGCGCCAGCAGCCTAGGGACAGGGGATGAGCAGTTCTTC
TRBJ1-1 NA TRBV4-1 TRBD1 CASSPDRANTEAFF TGCGCCAGCAGCCCAGACAGGGCGAACACTGAAGCTTTCTTT
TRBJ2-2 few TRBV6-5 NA CASSYSPDTGELFF TGTGCCAGCAGTTACTCACCAGACACCGGGGAGCTGTTTTTT
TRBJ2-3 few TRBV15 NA CATSRGSHSSTDTQYF TGTGCCACCAGCAGAGGAAGCCACTCTAGCACAGATACGCAGTATTTT
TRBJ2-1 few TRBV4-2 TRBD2 CASSPSTSGGPIWSSYNEQFF TGTGCCAGCAGCCCATCGACTAGCGGGGGGCCTATATGGAGCTCCTACAATGAGCAGTTCTTC
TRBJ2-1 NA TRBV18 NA CASSLDRRFFDNEQFF TGTGCCAGCTCACTCGACCGTAGATTTTTCGACAATGAGCAGTTCTTC
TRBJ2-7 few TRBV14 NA CASSLIAGSYEQYF TGTGCCAGCAGCTTGATTGCGGGCTCCTACGAGCAGTACTTC
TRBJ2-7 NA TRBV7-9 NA CASSLDGRIAYEQYF TGTGCCAGCAGCTTAGATGGTAGGATCGCCTACGAGCAGTACTTC
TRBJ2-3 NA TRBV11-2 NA CASSLESFIPTGGNKDTQYF TGTGCCAGCAGCTTAGAATCCTTCATTCCGACAGGCGGTAATAAAGATACGCAGTATTTT
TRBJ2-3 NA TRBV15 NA CATSRKRQGRADTQYF TGTGCCACCAGCAGAAAACGGCAGGGACGGGCAGATACGCAGTATTTT
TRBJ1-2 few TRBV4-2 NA CASSQEMNYGYTF TGTGCCAGCAGCCAAGAGATGAACTATGGCTACACCTTC
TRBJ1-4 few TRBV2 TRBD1 CASSEAGRGRNEKLFF TGTGCCAGCAGTGAAGCGGGAAGGGGGCGGAATGAAAAACTGTTTTTT
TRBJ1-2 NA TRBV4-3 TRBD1 CASSQRTGTGGVLVGYTF TGCGCCAGCAGCCAACGGACCGGGACAGGAGGTGTACTTGTAGGCTACACCTTC
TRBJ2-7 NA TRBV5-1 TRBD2 CASSPGLAVSYEQYF TGCGCCAGCAGCCCCGGACTAGCGGTTTCCTACGAGCAGTACTTC